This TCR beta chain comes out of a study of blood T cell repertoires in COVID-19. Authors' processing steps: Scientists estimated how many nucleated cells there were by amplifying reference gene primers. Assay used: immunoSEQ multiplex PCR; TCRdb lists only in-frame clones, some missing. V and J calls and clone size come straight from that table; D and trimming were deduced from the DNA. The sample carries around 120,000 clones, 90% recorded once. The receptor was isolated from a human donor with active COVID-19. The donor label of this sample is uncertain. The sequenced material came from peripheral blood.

CDR3 region: CASTPTVSAEAFF. DNA of the CDR3: TGTGCCAGCACCCCAACAGTCTCCGCTGAAGCTTTCTTT. This chain joins TRBV2 and TRBJ1-1; no clear D gene. Trimming took 7 bases from V and 6 from J, leaving 15 bases between them. This CDR3 spans 13 amino acids. The germline V gene encodes CDR1 SNHLY and CDR2 FYNNEI.